This TCR beta chain was captured by sequencing in a study of patients and donors after allogeneic stem cell transplantation. This clonotype was counted ten times or more. TCRdb fed the RT-PCR reads into MiXCR, producing one record per CDR3 protein. The sample holds about 40,000 distinct CDR3 sequences; around a third are singletons and the top ten take 55% to 75%. V shed 2 bases and J 8 bases; nucleotides not matched to a gene: 11. Germline V gene data show CDR1 as MDHEN and CDR2 as SYDVKM. This CDR3 has 15 amino acids. The chain combines TRBV28 with TRBJ1-2; 7 bases map to TRBD1. The material sequenced was blood, either unsorted or a sorted T cell fraction (not recorded which). This TCR was sampled from a human donor who was either an allogeneic HSCT recipient or a stem cell or donor lymphocyte infusion donor (not recorded which). It is not recorded whose cells these are; they may come from a transplant donor. CDR3 region: CASSLRQGLMFGYTF. As DNA, the CDR3 is TGTGCCAGCAGTTTACGACAGGGCCTAATGTTCGGCTACACCTTC.